This TCR beta chain was sequenced in a study of cytomegalovirus exposure and HLA in healthy donors. Study conclusions and caveats: In a later analysis, V- and J-gene trimming of beta chains associated with a DCLRE1C missense variant, replicated independently. The HLA-A and HLA-B alleles of most subjects were reportedly predicted accurately from TCR beta sequences.

Donors were ostensibly healthy at sampling, although undocumented immune exposures were probable. PCR primers comprised 60 Vbeta and 13 Jbeta primers. Original data processing: In a later analysis, the count reached about 80 million unique TCR beta chains, with about 9.9 million shared. Here immunoSEQ multiplex PCR was the method, and the copy in TCRdb shows in-frame clones only, minus some. Clone size and V and J calls were adopted from that table, with D and trimming inferred from the DNA. The sample records tens of thousands of clones, over 70% being singletons. V lost 2 bases to trimming and J lost 4 bases; unmatched junction nucleotides: 6. CDR3 length equals 16 residues. CDR1 is SGHTA and CDR2 is FQGNSA in the germline V gene. As regards this clone: Its antigen is not identified.

V usage is TRBV7-2 and J usage is TRBJ2-1, with TRBD2 matching over 9 bases. The clonotype originates from a middle-aged man in good health and CMV-seronegative. The material sequenced was PBMCs. The CDR3 region has the DNA TGTGCCAGCAGCTTATACGAGACTAGCGGATACAATGAGCAGTTCTTC. This sequence encodes CASSLYETSGYNEQFF.